Listed here are 14 T cell receptor beta chains from one sample, sequenced in a study of tumor-infiltrating lymphocytes in primary liver carcinoma. The investigators made TCR beta cDNA from around 530 ng total RNA, using a constant-region primer. Three nested multiplex PCR rounds of slightly modified ARM-PCR generated TCR beta libraries. The two initial PCR rounds, about 9 cycles each, used TRBV1-TRBV30 forward and C-beta reverse primers. TCRdb reprocessed the multiplex PCR reads via MiXCR and lists one record per CDR3 protein. This sample carries 300,000 to 350,000 distinct CDR3 sequences, 65% of them seen once, and the ten largest clones take 5% to 6.5%. The source of the blood RNA was unsorted whole blood, and germline DNA was extracted as well. The sequencing input was peripheral blood. These TCRs come from a man aged 40-50 years with primary liver carcinoma and hepatitis B virus infection.

Note on this clonotype: A much larger clone sits a single nucleotide away, making a read error possible. This chain joins TRBV4-1 and TRBJ1-4; 7 bases align to TRBD1. The germline CDR1 and CDR2 sequences are MGHRA and YSYEKL. This CDR3 has 17 amino acids. The CDR3 here is CASRQEIRPGGDEKLFF. CDR3 coding DNA: TGCGCCAGCAGACAAGAAATTAGGCCAGGGGGAGATGAAAAACTGTTTTTT.

The chain carries TRBV6-2 or TRBV6-3 and TRBJ2-7; perhaps TRBD1 as D (5 bases). The CDR3 runs 15 residues. The ends were cut back, 5 bases at V and 2 bases at J, with 16 bases in the middle. In germline, CDR1 is MNHEY, CDR2 SVGEGT. In DNA, the CDR3 is TGTGCCAGCAGTGGAGACTCGACAGTACCCTACGAGCAGTACTTC. Its protein product is CASSGDSTVPYEQYF.

This chain connects TRBV24-1 to TRBJ2-3; D ambiguous. V dropped 4 bases and J dropped 5 bases, with 6 bases sitting between them. Germline values: CDR1 KGHDR, CDR2 SFDVKD. This CDR3 region has 12 residues. The CDR3 nucleotides read TGTGCCACCAGTGACCTGGTAGATACGCAGTATTTT. Protein product: CATSDLVDTQYF.

The rearrangement uses TRBV7-9 and TRBJ1-3; D is undetermined. The germline V gene has CDR1 SEHNR and CDR2 FQNEAQ (reference sequence). V was pared by 10 bases and J by 0 bases, with 10 bases between. The CDR3 totals 13 residues. DNA for the CDR3: TGTGCCAACAACAAGTTCTCTGGAAACACCATATATTTT. This sequence encodes CANNKFSGNTIYF.

As to this clonotype: Mismatch with germline at one junction end may stem from a read error. The chain combines TRBV28 with TRBJ2-2, with D possibly called TRBD1 or TRBD2 (5 bases each). This CDR3 contains 14 residues. In germline, CDR1 is MDHEN, CDR2 SYDVKM. CDR3 protein: CASEGQPNTGELLF. CDR3 nucleotides: TGTGCCAGCGAGGGGCAGCCGAACACCGGGGAGCTGCTTTTT.

This clonotype has a handful of counts. A read error may be the cause here, since a much bigger clone is one base away. The rearrangement joins TRBV6-1 to TRBJ1-1; possible D gene TRBD1, 6 bases. Germline V gives CDR1 MNHNS, CDR2 SASEGT. The CDR3 is 14 amino acids. The CDR3 is CASSGVLGGAEASF. The CDR3, as DNA: TGTGCCAGCAGTGGAGTTTTGGGGGGGGCTGAAGCTTCCTTT.

The V and J genes are TRBV6-2 or TRBV6-3 and TRBJ1-4; D uncertain. V was pared by 0 bases and J by 0 bases, with 8 bases between. Germline V lookup: CDR1 MNHEY, CDR2 SVGEGT. The CDR3 is 16 residues long. CDR3 in amino acids: CASSYSGHATNEKLFF. CDR3 coding DNA: TGTGCCAGCAGTTACTCCGGGCATGCAACTAATGAAAAACTGTTTTTT.

This clonotype has more than one count but fewer than ten. This CDR3 is missing its conserved last phenylalanine or tryptophan, likely due to a read error. The CDR3 DNA reads as TGTGCCAGCTCCCACCAGAACACAGAAGCTTTCTAT. Amino acids: CASSHQNTEAFY. The V gene is TRBV11-1, the J gene TRBJ1-1, with no clear D. The CDR3 has 12 residues. Per germline, CDR1 SGHAT and CDR2 FQDESV (reference sequence).

This clonotype came up many times. This chain links TRBV6-2 or TRBV6-3 with TRBJ2-1; TRBD2 aligns across 7 bases. This CDR3 is built from 14 residues. Looked up from germline, CDR1 is MNHEY and CDR2 is SVGEGT. V lost 4 bases and J lost 4; bases outside the gene matches: 4. CDR3 in amino acids: CASSFGGGYNEQFF. Here the CDR3 DNA reads TGTGCCAGCAGTTTCGGCGGGGGATACAATGAGCAGTTCTTC.

The chain has TRBV7-9 and TRBJ2-7, with TRBD2 identical over 8 bases. V gave up 4 bases and J gave up 5 bases; unmatched junction bases: 4. CDR3 length: 13 amino acids. CDR1 and CDR2 from the germline V gene are SEHNR and FQNEAQ (reference sequence). The CDR3 sequence is CASSSSGSNEQYF. CDR3 DNA: TGTGCCAGCAGCTCGAGCGGGAGTAACGAGCAGTACTTC.

The J gene is TRBJ2-1, the V gene TRBV4-3; D is uncertain. Germline V gene data show CDR1 as LGHNA and CDR2 as YSLEER. The CDR3 is 14 amino acids. V lost 2 bases, J lost 8 bases, and 13 bases lay in between. The CDR3 DNA sequence: TGCGCCAGCAGCCAATATGAGTCCAGAGATGAGCAGTTCTTC. Its protein product is CASSQYESRDEQFF.

To note about this clonotype: A clone one base away is much larger, so this may be a read error. V usage is TRBV12-3 or TRBV12-4 and J usage is TRBJ2-3; D unresolved. The CDR3 extends over 14 amino acids. The germline V and J ends were trimmed by 6 bases and 4 bases, with 14 bases remaining between them. CDR3 residues: CASRENSRSDTQYF. The CDR3 coding sequence is TGTGCCAGCAGAGAGAATAGCAGATCAGATACGCAGTATTTT.

This clonotype was seen a handful of times. The chain carries TRBV28 and TRBJ1-6, with D unresolved. V lost 3 bases to trimming and J lost 6 bases, with 9 bases between them. The germline V gene encodes CDR1 MDHEN and CDR2 SYDVKM. This CDR3 has 14 amino acids. The CDR3 spells CASSLEISNSPLHF. CDR3 sequence (DNA): TGTGCCAGCAGTTTGGAGATTAGTAATTCACCCCTCCACTTT.

Note on this clonotype: One end of the junction does not line up with germline, which may come from a read error. CDR3 DNA: TGTGCCGGCAGCCAAGTGAGACAGACGACTTACGAGCAGTACTTC. Encoded protein: CAGSQVRQTTYEQYF. The chain recombines TRBV14 with TRBJ2-7; TRBD1 is a possible D gene (5 bases). The CDR3 extends over 15 amino acids. Germline CDR1 reads SGHDN; CDR2 reads FVKESK.